This passage covers 29 T cell receptor beta chains from one sample sequenced in a study of low-dose radiotherapy and immunotherapy resistance in tumors. cDNA synthesis used a TRAV/TRBV-specific primer set for both chains. TCR amplification ran roughly 20 PCR cycles using constant-region and V-primer adapter primers. TCRdb reanalysed the reads using MiXCR and keeps one entry per CDR3 protein. The table records about 16,000 distinct CDR3 sequences, less than 85% of them present only once. The receptors originated from a human donor with advanced metastatic prostate, ovarian, gallbladder or colorectal cancer (not recorded which). This table probably holds off-target reads from a library built for another chain.

The V call is TRBV2, the J call TRBJ2-3; D ambiguous. CDR3 length equals 13 residues. Trimming took 7 bases from V and 0 from J, leaving 8 bases between them. Germline-derived CDR1 and CDR2 are SNHLY and FYNNEI. The CDR3 loop is CASIPASTDTQYF. The CDR3 DNA sequence: TGTGCCAGCATCCCGGCTAGCACAGATACGCAGTATTTT.

In this sample, this clonotype turned up a few times. V gene TRBV5-4 combines with J gene TRBJ2-7; TRBD2 agrees at 7 bases. Germline loops: CDR1 SGHNT, CDR2 YYREEE (reference sequence). The CDR3 covers 15 residues. Germline trimming cut 5 bases from V and 4 bases from J; bases unmatched to any gene: 12. The CDR3 spells CASRAGFLKGYEQYF. CDR3 nucleotide sequence: TGTGCCAGCAGAGCGGGATTCCTAAAGGGGTACGAGCAGTACTTC.

V usage is TRBV28 and J usage is TRBJ2-2, with TRBD2 matching 8 bases. V lost 2 bases and J lost 15; bases outside the gene matches: 14. Germline V gene lookup returns CDR1 MDHEN and CDR2 SYDVKM. This CDR3 is 15 amino acids long. The CDR3 reads CASSLAPTDTGGVFF. In nucleotides, the CDR3 is TGTGCCAGCAGTTTAGCCCCTACCGATACCGGGGGGGTGTTTTTT.

J is TRBJ1-2 and V is TRBV28, with D tentatively TRBD1 (6 bases). Germline CDR1 reads MDHEN; CDR2 reads SYDVKM. The CDR3 runs 15 residues. Trimming shortened V by 2 bases and J by 8 bases, and 18 bases separated the two germline ends. The CDR3 sequence is CASSLVGGRGEGYTF. The CDR3, as DNA: TGTGCCAGCAGTTTAGTAGGCGGCAGGGGCGAAGGCTACACCTTC.

The V call is TRBV28, the J call TRBJ2-5; D is possibly TRBD1 (7 bases). The CDR3 consists of 12 residues. In germline, CDR1 is MDHEN, CDR2 SYDVKM. The V gene lost 7 bases and the J gene lost 5 bases, with 11 bases spanning the gap. Written as DNA, the CDR3 is TGTGCCAGCATTCAGGGGGGCGAGACCCAGTACTTC. Translating gives CASIQGGETQYF.

This sequence joins TRBV10-2 and TRBJ2-2; D is possibly TRBD1 or TRBD2 (6 bases each). CDR1 is WSHSY, CDR2 SAAADI, per germline. The CDR3 sequence is 16 residues long. Trimming took off 4 bases at V and 5 bases at J, with 17 bases between the two ends. This chain's CDR3 is CASSVRSGGGTGELFF. The CDR3 DNA follows: TGCGCCAGCAGTGTAAGGAGCGGAGGGGGGACCGGGGAGCTGTTTTTT.

The chain joins TRBV28 to TRBJ2-3; 7 bases match TRBD1. CDR1 and CDR2 from the germline V gene are MDHEN and SYDVKM. The V and J ends lost 3 bases and 8 bases, in that order; junction bases with no gene match: 11. This CDR3 has 15 amino acids. CDR3 region: CASSFLTGAWGTQYF. The CDR3 DNA follows: TGTGCCAGCAGTTTCCTCACAGGGGCCTGGGGTACGCAGTATTTT.

V usage is TRBV24-1 and J usage is TRBJ1-5; D perhaps matches TRBD1 (5 bases). V lost 7 bases to trimming and J lost 5 bases, with 17 bases between them. CDR1 KGHDR and CDR2 SFDVKD come from the germline V gene. The CDR3 has 15 residues. CDR3 sequence: CATRRRGTHYQPQHF. The CDR3 nucleotides are TGTGCCACCAGGCGGCGGGGGACTCACTATCAGCCCCAGCATTTT.

The sample holds a few counts of this clonotype. V and J are TRBV29-1 and TRBJ2-1; D possibly corresponds to TRBD1 (6 bases). The length of the CDR3 is 12 residues. The V and J ends lost 8 bases and 7 bases respectively, with 15 bases between them. Germline CDR1 is SQVTM and CDR2 is ANQGSEA. CDR3: CSRRTALNEQFF. CDR3 DNA: TGCAGCAGAAGGACAGCTCTGAATGAGCAGTTCTTC.

The chain couples TRBV3-1 to TRBJ2-7, with D possibly matching TRBD2 (6 bases). The V end was cut by 3 bases, the J end by 9 bases, with 12 bases between. CDR3 length: 12 amino acids. Germline V gives CDR1 LGHDT, CDR2 YNNKEL (reference sequence). The CDR3 spells CASSQGGNWQYF. The DNA for the CDR3 is TGTGCCAGCAGCCAGGGCGGGAATTGGCAGTACTTC.

This clonotype was seen more than once but under ten times. One end of the junction is discordant with germline, which a read error may explain. The V gene is TRBV5-1, the J gene TRBJ1-1; TRBD1 is a possible D gene (6 bases). Germline assignment: CDR1 SGHRS and CDR2 YFSETQ. The CDR3 is 20 residues long. The CDR3 DNA sequence: TGTGCCAGCACCCAGGCAGGGTATTGGGGGCTCTGGGAAGTGGGCACTGAAGCTTTCTTT. Translating it yields CASTQAGYWGLWEVGTEAFF.

V gene TRBV5-6 combines with J gene TRBJ2-1; 12 bases agree with TRBD2. The CDR3 runs to 14 residues. The ends lost 6 bases at V and 5 bases at J; junction bases unmatched: 3. Per germline, CDR1 SGHDT and CDR2 YYEEEE. Here the CDR3 DNA reads TGTGCCAGCATCCGGACTAGCGGGGACAATGAGCAGTTCTTC. Amino acid sequence: CASIRTSGDNEQFF.

This chain uses TRBV6-2 or TRBV6-3 with TRBJ2-2; D not resolved. The V end was cut by 8 bases, the J end by 2 bases, with 12 bases between. Germline CDR1 is MNHEY and CDR2 is SVGEGT. There are 14 residues in the CDR3. CDR3 residues: CASVGGDNTGELFF. In DNA form, the CDR3 reads TGTGCCAGCGTTGGTGGGGATAACACCGGGGAGCTGTTTTTT.

The V and J genes are TRBV5-4 and TRBJ2-7, with 16 nucleotides matching TRBD2. Germline loops: CDR1 SGHNT, CDR2 YYREEE (reference sequence). J was trimmed by 6 bases and V by 4 bases; bases with no gene match: 13. The CDR3 consists of 18 residues. The CDR3 DNA reads as TGTGCCAGCAGCGGAAGCTTCGGGACTAGCGGGAGGGCCATCGAGCAGTACTTC. Translation: CASSGSFGTSGRAIEQYF.

The chain combines TRBV6-1 with TRBJ2-7, with D perhaps given as TRBD1 or TRBD2 (5 bases each). This CDR3 is 14 amino acids long. Trimming took 5 bases from V and 6 from J, leaving 17 bases between them. From germline, CDR1 is MNHNS and CDR2 SASEGT. This chain's CDR3 is CASSSRQGAAEQYF. CDR3 DNA sequence: TGTGCCAGCAGTAGCCGGCAGGGAGCGGCCGAGCAGTACTTC.

This chain joins TRBV2 and TRBJ2-1, with unresolved D. The CDR3 spans 11 residues. The germline gives CDR1 SNHLY, CDR2 FYNNEI. Trimming left V 3 bases short and J 4 bases short, with 1 base between. The CDR3 bases are TGTGCCAGCAGTGAGTACAATGAGCAGTTCTTC. The encoded protein is CASSEYNEQFF.

This clonotype was detected a few times. The rearrangement links TRBV28 to TRBJ2-7, with 10 bases identical to TRBD1. The CDR3 is 15 amino acids. In germline, CDR1 is MDHEN, CDR2 SYDVKM. Trimming cost V 5 bases and J 2 bases; bases outside gene matches: 6. In nucleotides, the CDR3 is TGTGCCAGCAGTCTCGCCGGGACAGGGGCCTACGAGCAGTACTTC. Protein product: CASSLAGTGAYEQYF.

CDR3 nucleotide sequence: TGTGCCAGCAGTGCTACAGGGGTCTCTGGAAACACCATATATTTT. Its translation is CASSATGVSGNTIYF. The gene calls are TRBV12-3 or TRBV12-4 and TRBJ1-3; TRBD1 aligns across 7 bases. The CDR3 sequence is 15 residues long. The junction had 4 bases not matched to a gene; V was cut back by 5 bases and J by 0 bases.

The chain carries TRBV6-6 and TRBJ2-1; 12 bases map to TRBD2. The germline CDR1 and CDR2 sequences are MNHNY and SVGAGI (reference sequence). The CDR3 is 15 amino acids. Trimming cost V 5 bases and J 2 bases; bases outside gene matches: 1. The CDR3 bases are TGTGCCAGCAGTCGACTAGCGGGAGCCTACAATGAGCAGTTCTTC. It specifies CASSRLAGAYNEQFF.

The chain carries TRBV6-2 or TRBV6-3 and TRBJ2-1; 11 nucleotides align to TRBD2. Per germline, CDR1 MNHEY and CDR2 SVGEGT. The CDR3 consists of 15 residues. The ends lost 6 bases at V and 10 bases at J; junction bases unmatched: 11. CDR3 protein: CASSSTSGMGGEQFF. The CDR3 DNA follows: TGTGCCAGCAGCTCGACTAGCGGGATGGGGGGCGAGCAGTTCTTC.

The rearrangement joins TRBV29-1 to TRBJ1-2; 10 positions match TRBD1. V dropped 3 bases and J dropped 3; count of bases not matched to a gene: 10. This CDR3 region has 16 residues. CDR1 and CDR2 (germline): SQVTM, ANQGSEA. Here the CDR3 DNA reads TGCAGCGTTGATTCCTTGGCGGACAGGGGGGACTATGGCTACACCTTC. Its translation is CSVDSLADRGDYGYTF. The full variable domain, in which reference TRBV29-1 and TRBJ1-2 provide the parts outside the CDR3, is SAVISQKPSRDICQRGTSLTIQCQVDSQVTMMFWYRQQPGQSLTLIATANQGSEATYESGFVIDKFPISRPNLTFSTLTVSNMSPEDSSIYLCSVDSLADRGDYGYTFGSGTRLTVV.

The rearrangement uses TRBV11-3 and TRBJ2-2; 7 nucleotides line up with TRBD1. Losses at the gene ends were 5 bases for V and 2 bases for J; bases not matched to a gene: 8. The CDR3 spans 16 residues. CDR1 and CDR2 (germline): SGHNT, YENEEA. The DNA for the CDR3 is TGTGCCAGCAGCACCCACGGACAGGATAACACCGGGGAGCTGTTTTTT. Protein product: CASSTHGQDNTGELFF.

This sequence joins TRBV12-1 and TRBJ2-5. TRBV12-1 is marked as a pseudogene. This CDR3 is built from 13 residues. The CDR3 spells CASSVSQQETQYF. The CDR3 region has the DNA TGTGCCAGCAGCGTAAGTCAACAAGAGACCCAGTACTTC.

The V gene is TRBV12-3 or TRBV12-4, the J gene TRBJ1-1; D uncertain. The CDR3 totals 14 residues. V lost 6 bases and J 4 bases, leaving 15 bases between the germline ends. The CDR3 protein is CASSPAFILTEAFF. The DNA for the CDR3 is TGTGCCAGCAGCCCCGCTTTTATTCTCACTGAAGCTTTCTTT.

V usage is TRBV6-1 and J usage is TRBJ2-7; D not certain. The CDR3 has 14 amino acids. V gave up 3 bases and J gave up 2 bases, with 11 bases separating them. Per germline, CDR1 MNHNS and CDR2 SASEGT. CDR3 amino acids: CASSDRRFPYEQYF. The CDR3 DNA reads TGTGCCAGCAGTGACAGACGGTTTCCCTACGAGCAGTACTTC.

This clonotype was seen a few times. The DNA for the CDR3 is TGTGCCAGCAGCTTATTTCCGGTGACTAGCGGAACGAACACCGGGGAGCTGTTTTTT. Protein sequence: CASSLFPVTSGTNTGELFF. The V and J genes are TRBV11-2 and TRBJ2-2; 9 nucleotides align to TRBD2. Germline CDR1 is SGHAT and CDR2 is FQNNGV. The CDR3 is 19 amino acids. V was pared by 2 bases and J by 0 bases, with 10 bases of the junction left unmatched.

The chain has TRBV28 and TRBJ1-2; D is undetermined. The CDR3 spans 12 residues. CDR1 is MDHEN, CDR2 SYDVKM, per germline. V was clipped by 2 bases and J by 4 bases, with 5 bases between them. CDR3 sequence reads: CASSLNRYGYTF. CDR3 in DNA: TGTGCCAGCAGTTTAAACCGCTATGGCTACACCTTC.

The rearrangement links TRBV5-6 to TRBJ2-5; 10 nucleotides line up with TRBD2. In germline, CDR1 is SGHDT, CDR2 YYEEEE. With 6 bases clipped from V and 2 bases from J, the junction kept 16 bases outside the gene matches. CDR3 length equals 18 residues. The CDR3 DNA sequence: TGTGCCAGCACAACCCCCCTAGCGGGAGTAAGAGGGCAAGAGACCCAGTACTTC. Protein: CASTTPLAGVRGQETQYF.

This clonotype showed up just a few times. The chain has TRBV6-2 or TRBV6-3 and TRBJ1-5, with 7 nucleotides matching TRBD1. The length of the CDR3 is 14 residues. The germline V gene encodes CDR1 MNHEY and CDR2 SVGEGT. CDR3: CATRRTGGNQPQHF. CDR3 sequence (DNA): TGTGCGACCAGAAGGACAGGAGGCAATCAGCCCCAGCATTTT.